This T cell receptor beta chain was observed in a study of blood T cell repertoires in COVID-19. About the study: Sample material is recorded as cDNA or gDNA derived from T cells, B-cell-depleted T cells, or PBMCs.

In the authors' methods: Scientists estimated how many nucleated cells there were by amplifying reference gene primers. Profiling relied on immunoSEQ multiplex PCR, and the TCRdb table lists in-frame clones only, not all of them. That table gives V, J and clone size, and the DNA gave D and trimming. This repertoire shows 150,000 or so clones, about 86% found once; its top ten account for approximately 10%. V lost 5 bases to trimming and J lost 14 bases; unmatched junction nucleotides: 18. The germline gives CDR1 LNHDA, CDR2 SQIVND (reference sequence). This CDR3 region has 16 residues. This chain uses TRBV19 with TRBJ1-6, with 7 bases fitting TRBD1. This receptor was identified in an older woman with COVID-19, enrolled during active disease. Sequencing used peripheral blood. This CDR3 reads CASSPSREGASGALHF. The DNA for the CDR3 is TGTGCCAGTAGTCCAAGCCGAGAGGGGGCCTCGGGTGCCCTCCACTTT.